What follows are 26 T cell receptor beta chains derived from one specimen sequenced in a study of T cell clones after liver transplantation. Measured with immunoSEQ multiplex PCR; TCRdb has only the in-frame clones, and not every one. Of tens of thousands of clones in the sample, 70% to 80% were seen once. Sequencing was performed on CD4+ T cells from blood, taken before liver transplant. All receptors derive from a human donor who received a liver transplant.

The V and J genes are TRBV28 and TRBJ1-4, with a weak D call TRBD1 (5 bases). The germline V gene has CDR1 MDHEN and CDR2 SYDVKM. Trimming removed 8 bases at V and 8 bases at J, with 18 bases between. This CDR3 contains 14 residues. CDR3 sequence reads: CASGVGAMNEKLFF. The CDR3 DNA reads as TGTGCCAGCGGTGTTGGGGCGATGAACGAAAAACTGTTTTTT.

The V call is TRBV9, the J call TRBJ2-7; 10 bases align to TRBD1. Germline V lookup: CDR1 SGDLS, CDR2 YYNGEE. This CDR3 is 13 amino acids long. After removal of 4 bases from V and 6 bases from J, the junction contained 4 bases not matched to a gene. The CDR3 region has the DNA TGTGCCAGCAGCTTCGGGACAGGGGCCGAGCAGTACTTC. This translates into CASSFGTGAEQYF. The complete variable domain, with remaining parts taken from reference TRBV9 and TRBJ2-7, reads DSGVTQTPKHLITATGQRVTLRCSPRSGDLSVYWYQQSLDQGLQFLIQYYNGEERAKGNILERFSAQQFPDLHSELNLSSLELGDSALYFCASSFGTGAEQYFGPGTRLTVT.

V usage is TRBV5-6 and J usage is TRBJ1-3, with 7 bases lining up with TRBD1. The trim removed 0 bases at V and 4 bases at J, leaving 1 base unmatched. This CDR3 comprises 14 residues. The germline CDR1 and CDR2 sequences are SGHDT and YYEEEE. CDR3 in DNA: TGTGCCAGCAGCTTGGTGGGACAGGGAAACACCATATATTTT. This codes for CASSLVGQGNTIYF.

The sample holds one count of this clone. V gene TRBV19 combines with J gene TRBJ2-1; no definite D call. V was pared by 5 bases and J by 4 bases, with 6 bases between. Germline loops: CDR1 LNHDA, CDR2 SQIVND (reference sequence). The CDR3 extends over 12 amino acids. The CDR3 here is CASSASYNEQFF. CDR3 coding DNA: TGTGCCAGTAGTGCCAGTTACAATGAGCAGTTCTTC.

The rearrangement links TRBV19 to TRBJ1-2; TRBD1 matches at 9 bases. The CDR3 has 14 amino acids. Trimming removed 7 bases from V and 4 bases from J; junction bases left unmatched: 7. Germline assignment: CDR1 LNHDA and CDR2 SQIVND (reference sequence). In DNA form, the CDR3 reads TGTGCCAGTAAGGAAACAGGGGGCGCCTATGGCTACACCTTC. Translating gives CASKETGGAYGYTF.

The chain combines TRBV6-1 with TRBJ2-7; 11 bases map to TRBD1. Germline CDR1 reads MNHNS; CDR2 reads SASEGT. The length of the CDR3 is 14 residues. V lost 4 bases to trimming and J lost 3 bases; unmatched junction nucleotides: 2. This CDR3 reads CASSGTGGYYEQYF. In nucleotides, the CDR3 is TGTGCCAGCAGTGGGACAGGGGGCTACTACGAGCAGTACTTC.

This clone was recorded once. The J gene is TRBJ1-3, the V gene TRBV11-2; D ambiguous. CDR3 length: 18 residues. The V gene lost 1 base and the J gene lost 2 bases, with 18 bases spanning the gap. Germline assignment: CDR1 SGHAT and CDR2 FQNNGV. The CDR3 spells CASSLGGSAAVTGNTIYF. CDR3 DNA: TGTGCCAGCAGCTTAGGCGGGTCGGCGGCTGTTACTGGAAACACCATATATTTT. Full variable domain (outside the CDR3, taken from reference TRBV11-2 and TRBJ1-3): EAGVAQSPRYKIIEKRQSVAFWCNPISGHATLYWYQQILGQGPKLLIQFQNNGVVDDSQLPKDRFSAERLKGVDSTLKIQPAKLEDSAVYLCASSLGGSAAVTGNTIYFGEGSWLTVV.

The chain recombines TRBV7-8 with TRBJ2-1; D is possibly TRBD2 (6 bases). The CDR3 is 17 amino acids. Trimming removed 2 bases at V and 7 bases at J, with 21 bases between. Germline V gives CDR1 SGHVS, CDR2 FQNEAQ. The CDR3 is CASSLRVQVIRGNEQFF. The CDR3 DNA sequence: TGTGCCAGCAGCTTACGCGTCCAGGTCATCCGGGGGAATGAGCAGTTCTTC.

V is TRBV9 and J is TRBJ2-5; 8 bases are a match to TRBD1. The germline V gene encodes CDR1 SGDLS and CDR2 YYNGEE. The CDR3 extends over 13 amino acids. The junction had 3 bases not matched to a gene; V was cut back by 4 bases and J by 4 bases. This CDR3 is CASSLGQGETQYF. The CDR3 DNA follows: TGTGCCAGCAGCCTTGGACAGGGAGAGACCCAGTACTTC. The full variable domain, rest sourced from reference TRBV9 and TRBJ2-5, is DSGVTQTPKHLITATGQRVTLRCSPRSGDLSVYWYQQSLDQGLQFLIQYYNGEERAKGNILERFSAQQFPDLHSELNLSSLELGDSALYFCASSLGQGETQYFGPGTRLLVL.

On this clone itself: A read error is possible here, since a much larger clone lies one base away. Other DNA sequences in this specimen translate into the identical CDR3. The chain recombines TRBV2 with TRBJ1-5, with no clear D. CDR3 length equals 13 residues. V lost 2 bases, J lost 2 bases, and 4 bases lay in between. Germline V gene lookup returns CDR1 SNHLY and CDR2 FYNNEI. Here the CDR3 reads CASSEQGNQPQHF. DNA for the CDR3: TGTGCCAGCAGTGAACAGGGCAATCAGCCCCAGCATTTT.

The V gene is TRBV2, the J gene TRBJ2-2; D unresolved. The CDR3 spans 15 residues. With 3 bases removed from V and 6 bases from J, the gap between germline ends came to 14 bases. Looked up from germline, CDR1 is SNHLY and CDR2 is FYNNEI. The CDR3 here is CASSEEGLVAGELFF. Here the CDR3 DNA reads TGTGCCAGCAGTGAGGAAGGCCTAGTAGCCGGGGAGCTGTTTTTT.

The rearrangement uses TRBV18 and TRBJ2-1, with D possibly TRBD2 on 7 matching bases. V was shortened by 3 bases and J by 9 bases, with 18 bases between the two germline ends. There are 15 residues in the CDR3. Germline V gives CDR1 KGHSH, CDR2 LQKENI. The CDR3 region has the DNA TGTGCCAGCTCACCCGTCGGGGGGCCCTCTTTTGAGCAGTTCTTC. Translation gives CASSPVGGPSFEQFF.

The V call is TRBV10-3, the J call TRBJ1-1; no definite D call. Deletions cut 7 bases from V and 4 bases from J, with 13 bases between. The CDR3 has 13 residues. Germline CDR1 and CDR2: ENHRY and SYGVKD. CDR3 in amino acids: CAINPEEGTEAFF. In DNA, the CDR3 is TGTGCCATCAATCCCGAGGAGGGCACTGAAGCTTTCTTT.

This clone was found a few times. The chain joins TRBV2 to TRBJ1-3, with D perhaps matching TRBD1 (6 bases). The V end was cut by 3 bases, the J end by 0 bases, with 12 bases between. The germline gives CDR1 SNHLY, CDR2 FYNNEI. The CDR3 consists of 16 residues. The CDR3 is CASSDPGHPSGNTIYF. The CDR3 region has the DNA TGTGCCAGCAGTGACCCGGGACACCCCTCTGGAAACACCATATATTTT.

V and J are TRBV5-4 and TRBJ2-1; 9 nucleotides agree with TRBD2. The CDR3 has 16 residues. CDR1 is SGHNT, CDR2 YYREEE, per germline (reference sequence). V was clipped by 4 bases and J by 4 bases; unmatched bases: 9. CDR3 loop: CASSRAAGGLYNEQFF. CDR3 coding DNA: TGTGCCAGCAGCCGCGCAGCGGGGGGACTTTACAATGAGCAGTTCTTC.

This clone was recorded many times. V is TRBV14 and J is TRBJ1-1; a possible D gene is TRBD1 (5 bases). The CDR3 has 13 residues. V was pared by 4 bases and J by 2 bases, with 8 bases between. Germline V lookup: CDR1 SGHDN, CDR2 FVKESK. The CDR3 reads CASSLGLNTEAFF. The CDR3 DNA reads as TGTGCCAGCAGCCTGGGGCTTAACACTGAAGCTTTCTTT. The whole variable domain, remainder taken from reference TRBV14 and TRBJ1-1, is EAGVTQFPSHSVIEKGQTVTLRCDPISGHDNLYWYRRVMGKEIKFLLHFVKESKQDESGMPNNRFLAERTGGTYSTLKVQPAELEDSGVYFCASSLGLNTEAFFGQGTRLTVV.

The CDR3 region is CASSFFLAGGLTDTQYF. The CDR3 DNA is TGTGCCAGCAGCTTTTTTCTAGCGGGGGGGTTGACAGATACGCAGTATTTT. The rearrangement uses TRBV13 and TRBJ2-3; 12 bases align to TRBD2. V was pared by 3 bases and J by 3 bases, with 7 bases of the junction left unmatched. Germline CDR1 and CDR2: PRHDT and FYEKMQ (reference sequence). The CDR3 runs 17 residues.

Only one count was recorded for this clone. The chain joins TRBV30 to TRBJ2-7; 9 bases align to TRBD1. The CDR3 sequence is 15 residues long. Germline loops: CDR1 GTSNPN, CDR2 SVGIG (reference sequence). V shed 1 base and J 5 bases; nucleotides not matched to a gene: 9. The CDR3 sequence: CAWSAKGTGKDEQYF. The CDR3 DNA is TGTGCCTGGAGTGCCAAAGGGACAGGGAAGGACGAGCAGTACTTC.

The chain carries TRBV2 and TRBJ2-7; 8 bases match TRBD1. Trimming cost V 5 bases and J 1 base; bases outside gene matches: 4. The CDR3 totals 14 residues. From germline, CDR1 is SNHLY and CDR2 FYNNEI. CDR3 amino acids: CASSRQGASYEQYF. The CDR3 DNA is TGTGCCAGCAGTCGCCAGGGGGCATCCTACGAGCAGTACTTC.

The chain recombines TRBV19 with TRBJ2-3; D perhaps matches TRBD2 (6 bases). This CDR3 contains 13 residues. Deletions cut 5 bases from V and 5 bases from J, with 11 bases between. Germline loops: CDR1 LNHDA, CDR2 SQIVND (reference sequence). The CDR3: CASSPMGGDTQYF. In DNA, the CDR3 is TGTGCCAGTAGTCCCATGGGGGGAGATACGCAGTATTTT.

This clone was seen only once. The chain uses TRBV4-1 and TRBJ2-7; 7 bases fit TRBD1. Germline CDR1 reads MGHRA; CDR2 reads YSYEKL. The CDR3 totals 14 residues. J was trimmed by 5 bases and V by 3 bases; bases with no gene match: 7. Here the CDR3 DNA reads TGCGCCAGCAGCCAGCCGACAGGGTGGAACGAGCAGTACTTC. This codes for CASSQPTGWNEQYF.

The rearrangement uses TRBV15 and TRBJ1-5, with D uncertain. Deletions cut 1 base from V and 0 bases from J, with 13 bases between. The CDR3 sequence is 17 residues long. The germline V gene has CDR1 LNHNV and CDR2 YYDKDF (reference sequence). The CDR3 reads CATSRALGPDSNQPQHF. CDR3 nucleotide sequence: TGTGCCACCAGCAGAGCGCTAGGCCCGGATAGCAATCAGCCCCAGCATTTT.

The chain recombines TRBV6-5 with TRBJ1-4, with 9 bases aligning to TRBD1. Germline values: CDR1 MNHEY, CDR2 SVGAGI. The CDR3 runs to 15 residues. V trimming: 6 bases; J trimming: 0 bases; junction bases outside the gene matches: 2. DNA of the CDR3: TGTGCCAGCAGAGACAGGGGGACAACTAATGAAAAACTGTTTTTT. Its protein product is CASRDRGTTNEKLFF.

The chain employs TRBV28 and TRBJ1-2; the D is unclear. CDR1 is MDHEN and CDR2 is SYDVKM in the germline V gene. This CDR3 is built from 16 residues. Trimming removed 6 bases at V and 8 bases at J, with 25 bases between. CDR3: CASRNTMDSGLKGYTF. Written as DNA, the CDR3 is TGTGCCAGCAGGAATACCATGGACTCCGGGCTAAAAGGCTACACCTTC.

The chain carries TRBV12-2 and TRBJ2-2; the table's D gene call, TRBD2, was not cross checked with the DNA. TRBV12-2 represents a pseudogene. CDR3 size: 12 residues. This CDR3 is CASRCRTGELFF. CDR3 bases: TGTGCAAGTCGCTGCCGGACCGGGGAGCTGTTTTTT.

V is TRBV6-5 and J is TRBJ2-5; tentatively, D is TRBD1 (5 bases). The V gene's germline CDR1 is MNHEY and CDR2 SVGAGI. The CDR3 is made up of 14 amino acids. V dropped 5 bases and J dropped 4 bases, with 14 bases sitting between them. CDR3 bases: TGTGCCAGCAGTGGGGCCGGATTAGGAGAGACCCAGTACTTC. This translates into CASSGAGLGETQYF.